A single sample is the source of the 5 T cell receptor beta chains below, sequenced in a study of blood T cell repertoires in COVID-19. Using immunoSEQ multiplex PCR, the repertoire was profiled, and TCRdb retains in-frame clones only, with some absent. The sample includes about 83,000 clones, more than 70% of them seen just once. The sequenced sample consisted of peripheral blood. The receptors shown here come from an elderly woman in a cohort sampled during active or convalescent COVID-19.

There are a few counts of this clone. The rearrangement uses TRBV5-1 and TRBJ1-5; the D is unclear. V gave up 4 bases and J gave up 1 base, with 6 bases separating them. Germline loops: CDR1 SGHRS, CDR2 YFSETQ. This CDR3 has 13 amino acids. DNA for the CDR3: TGCGCCAGCAGCGTACAGAGCAATCAGCCCCAGCATTTT. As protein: CASSVQSNQPQHF. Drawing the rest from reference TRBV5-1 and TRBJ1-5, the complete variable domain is KAGVTQTPRYLIKTRGQQVTLSCSPISGHRSVSWYQQTPGQGLQFLFEYFSETQRNKGNFPGRFSGRQFSNSRSEMNVSTLELGDSALYLCASSVQSNQPQHFGDGTRLSIL.

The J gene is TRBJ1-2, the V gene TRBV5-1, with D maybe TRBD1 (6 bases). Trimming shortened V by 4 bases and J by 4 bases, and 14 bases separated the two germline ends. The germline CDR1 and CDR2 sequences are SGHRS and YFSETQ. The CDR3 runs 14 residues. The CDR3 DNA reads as TGCGCCAGCAGCCCACTACAGGGCGGCTATGGCTACACCTTC. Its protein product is CASSPLQGGYGYTF.

CDR3 bases: TGTGCCAGCAGTCCCGGGACATTGAACACTGAAGCTTTCTTT. Its protein product is CASSPGTLNTEAFF. The chain uses TRBV28 and TRBJ1-1, with a tentative D call TRBD1 (6 bases). The CDR3 length is 14 residues. In germline, CDR1 is MDHEN, CDR2 SYDVKM. Trimming took 5 bases from V and 0 from J, leaving 10 bases between them.

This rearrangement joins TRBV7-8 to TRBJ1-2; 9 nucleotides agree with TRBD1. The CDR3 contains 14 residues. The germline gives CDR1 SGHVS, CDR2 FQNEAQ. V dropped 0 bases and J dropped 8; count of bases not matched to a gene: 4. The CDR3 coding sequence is TGTGCCAGCAGCTTAGCGGGACAGGGTGCCGGCTACACCTTC. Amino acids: CASSLAGQGAGYTF.

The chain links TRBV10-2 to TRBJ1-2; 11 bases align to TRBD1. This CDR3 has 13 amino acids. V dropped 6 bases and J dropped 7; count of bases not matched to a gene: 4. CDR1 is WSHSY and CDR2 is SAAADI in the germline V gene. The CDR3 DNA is TGCGCCAGCAGATTGGGGACAGGGGGTGGCTACACCTTC. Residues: CASRLGTGGGYTF.